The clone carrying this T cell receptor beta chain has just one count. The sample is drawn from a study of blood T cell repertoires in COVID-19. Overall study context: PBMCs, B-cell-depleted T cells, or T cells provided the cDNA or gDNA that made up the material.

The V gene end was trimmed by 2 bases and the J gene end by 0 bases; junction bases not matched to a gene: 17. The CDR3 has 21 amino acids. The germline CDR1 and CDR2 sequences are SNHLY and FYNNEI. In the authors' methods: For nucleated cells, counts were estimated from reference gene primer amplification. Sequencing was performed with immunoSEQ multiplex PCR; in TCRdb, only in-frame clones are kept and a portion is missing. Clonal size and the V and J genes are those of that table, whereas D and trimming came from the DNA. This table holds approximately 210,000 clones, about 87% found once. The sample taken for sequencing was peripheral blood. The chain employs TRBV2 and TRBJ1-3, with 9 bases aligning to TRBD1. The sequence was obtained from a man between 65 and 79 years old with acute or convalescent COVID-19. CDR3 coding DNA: TGTGCCAGCAGTGAAAGGCGGACAGGGGTAAATCGTTACCACTCTGGAAACACCATATATTTT. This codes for CASSERRTGVNRYHSGNTIYF.